These 27 T cell receptor beta chains were sequenced from one sample in a study of blood T cells in healthy people across ages. Primers used in a second PCR of roughly 6 to 11 cycles were a sample-barcoded 5' primer and a J-beta primer mix. Using its own MiXCR run on the 5' RACE reads, TCRdb lists one record per CDR3 protein. The table shows about 1.6 million distinct CDR3 sequences, with roughly 32% occurring only once. What was sequenced was blood. Receptor source: a woman aged 25 to 39 in good health.

The rearrangement joins TRBV9 to TRBJ1-1; no definite D call. Trimming took 3 bases from V and 1 from J, leaving 13 bases between them. Looked up from germline, CDR1 is SGDLS and CDR2 is YYNGEE. This CDR3 has 15 residues. CDR3: CASSARLGGNTEAFF. DNA for the CDR3: TGTGCCAGCAGCGCCCGTCTGGGTGGGAACACTGAAGCTTTCTTT.

This chain links TRBV12-3 or TRBV12-4 with TRBJ1-2, with 8 positions matching TRBD1. V lost 5 bases to trimming and J lost 5 bases; unmatched junction nucleotides: 7. This CDR3 has 14 residues. The CDR3 sequence is CASSGRGQEYGYTF. The DNA for the CDR3 is TGTGCCAGCAGTGGCAGGGGGCAGGAATATGGCTACACCTTC.

This clonotype was counted only a few times. V usage is TRBV20-1 and J usage is TRBJ2-7; unclear D gene. This CDR3 has 14 amino acids. V was trimmed by 4 bases and J by 1 base, leaving 14 bases between them. The germline CDR1 and CDR2 sequences are DFQATT and SNEGSKA (reference sequence). DNA for the CDR3: TGCAGTGCTACTTTTTGGGCGGAATCCTACGAGCAGTACTTC. Translation: CSATFWAESYEQYF.

Only a few counts were recorded for this clonotype. The rearrangement joins TRBV5-1 to TRBJ1-1, with D possibly TRBD1 on 6 matching bases. Germline V lookup: CDR1 SGHRS, CDR2 YFSETQ. The CDR3 loop spans 17 amino acids. V gave up 4 bases and J gave up 1 base, with 20 bases separating them. The CDR3 DNA reads TGCGCCAGCAGCATGGGACAACAAACCCTAGCGAACACTGAAGCTTTCTTT. Amino acids: CASSMGQQTLANTEAFF.

This clonotype has a handful of counts. The chain employs TRBV20-1 and TRBJ2-5, with 7 positions matching TRBD2. Germline CDR1 DFQATT, CDR2 SNEGSKA (reference sequence). The CDR3 is 13 residues long. The ends lost 4 bases at V and 3 bases at J; junction bases unmatched: 5. CDR3 coding DNA: TGCAGTGCTAAAGGACTAGGCAAAGAGACCCAGTACTTC. Translated: CSAKGLGKETQYF.

This chain uses TRBV4-1 with TRBJ1-1; D may be TRBD1 (6 bases). Per the germline V gene, CDR1 is MGHRA and CDR2 is YSYEKL. This CDR3 region has 13 residues. V was clipped by 1 base and J by 10 bases, with 13 bases between them. This chain's CDR3 is CASSQAGGLGAFF. The CDR3 DNA sequence: TGCGCCAGCAGCCAAGCTGGGGGGCTCGGAGCTTTCTTT.

This clonotype was detected only once. V gene TRBV30 combines with J gene TRBJ1-6; 11 nucleotides match TRBD1. The V and J ends lost 3 bases and 9 bases, in that order; junction bases with no gene match: 1. The CDR3 spans 13 residues. In germline, CDR1 is GTSNPN, CDR2 SVGIG (reference sequence). Written as DNA, the CDR3 is TGTGCCTGGAGGGACAGGGGGCTTTCACCCCTCCACTTT. Translated, it gives CAWRDRGLSPLHF.

This clonotype was observed a handful of times. The CDR3 loop reads CASSPRQGDGNEQFF. The CDR3 DNA is TGTGCCAGCAGCCCCCGACAGGGTGATGGGAATGAGCAGTTCTTC. V and J are TRBV3-1 and TRBJ2-1; 7 nucleotides match TRBD1. V was clipped by 4 bases and J by 7 bases; unmatched bases: 10. Germline V CDR1 and CDR2: LGHDT, YNNKEL (reference sequence). The CDR3 runs to 15 residues.

In its sample, this clonotype was seen a few times. The chain joins TRBV5-1 to TRBJ2-4; the match to TRBD1 covers 11 bases. The end of the DNA is better explained by TRBJ2-7, so the J call may be wrong. The CDR3 runs 14 residues. Germline V gene sequence: CDR1 SGHRS, CDR2 YFSETQ. The CDR3 protein is CASTAGQGAYEQYF. As DNA, the CDR3 is TGCGCCAGCACCGCGGGACAGGGGGCCTACGAGCAGTACTTC.

This chain joins TRBV9 and TRBJ2-7; D tentatively reads TRBD1 or TRBD2 (5 bases each). This CDR3 is 14 amino acids long. Germline V gives CDR1 SGDLS, CDR2 YYNGEE. V shed 4 bases and J shed 2 bases, with 13 bases lying between them. CDR3 in DNA: TGTGCCAGCAGCAAACGGGACCCACCCTACGAGCAGTACTTC. Its translation: CASSKRDPPYEQYF.

The chain links TRBV20-1 to TRBJ1-6; maybe TRBD1 (6 bases). The ends were cut back, 4 bases at V and 7 bases at J, with 11 bases in the middle. The CDR3 spans 13 residues. CDR1 is DFQATT, CDR2 SNEGSKA, per germline (reference sequence). The CDR3 reads CSATYRENSPLHF. The CDR3 DNA reads as TGCAGTGCTACATACAGGGAAAATTCACCCCTCCACTTT.

The chain joins TRBV5-1 to TRBJ2-3; 7 bases align to TRBD1. CDR1 SGHRS and CDR2 YFSETQ come from the germline V gene. The junction had 8 bases not matched to a gene; V was cut back by 6 bases and J by 1 base. The CDR3 is 15 residues long. The CDR3 DNA reads TGCGCCAGCACCCCTAACGGACAGGGCACAGATACGCAGTATTTT. The encoded protein is CASTPNGQGTDTQYF.

The chain has TRBV7-3 and TRBJ2-1, with D possibly matching TRBD2 (5 bases). The germline CDR1 and CDR2 sequences are SGHTA and FQGTGA. The CDR3 contains 13 residues. V dropped 2 bases and J dropped 6 bases, with 8 bases sitting between them. Here the CDR3 reads CASSLGGFNEQFF. Written as DNA, the CDR3 is TGTGCCAGCAGCTTAGGAGGATTCAATGAGCAGTTCTTC.

This rearrangement joins TRBV7-6 to TRBJ2-5; the match to TRBD2 covers 7 bases. CDR3 length: 13 amino acids. The trim removed 6 bases at V and 6 bases at J, leaving 7 bases unmatched. Germline V gene data show CDR1 as SGHVS and CDR2 as FNYEAQ. The CDR3 region has the DNA TGTGCCAGCAGACCCGGACTAGTCAAGACCCAGTACTTC. This sequence encodes CASRPGLVKTQYF.

This clonotype showed up just a few times. This chain connects TRBV4-1 to TRBJ2-7; 11 bases align to TRBD2. Trimming took 3 bases from V and 3 from J; bases not matched to a gene: 7. CDR3 length: 16 amino acids. Germline CDR1 and CDR2: MGHRA and YSYEKL. Here the CDR3 DNA reads TGCGCCAGCAGCCATGCCGGGACTAGCGGTGTCTACGAGCAGTACTTC. It translates to CASSHAGTSGVYEQYF.

In regard to this clonotype: A much larger clone lies a single base off, so this may be a read error. V is TRBV12-3 or TRBV12-4 and J is TRBJ2-1; D uncertain. Trimming left V 3 bases short and J 10 bases short, with 16 bases between. This CDR3 is built from 14 residues. CDR3 nucleotides: TGTGCCAGCAGTTTCCCGGGCGAATCCTACGAGCAGTTCTTC. Translated, it gives CASSFPGESYEQFF.

The chain combines TRBV6-5 with TRBJ1-2, with 7 bases matching TRBD1. Looked up from germline, CDR1 is MNHEY and CDR2 is SVGAGI. The CDR3 contains 15 residues. Trimming at V came to 0 bases and at J to 4 bases, leaving 5 bases not matched to a gene. In DNA, the CDR3 is TGTGCCAGCAGTTACTCCTTGGACAGGATCTATGGCTACACCTTC. Translating it yields CASSYSLDRIYGYTF.

V usage is TRBV3-1 and J usage is TRBJ2-1; D is possibly TRBD1 (6 bases). With 4 bases removed from V and 4 bases from J, the gap between germline ends came to 11 bases. Per germline, CDR1 LGHDT and CDR2 YNNKEL (reference sequence). This CDR3 has 14 amino acids. CDR3 loop: CASSRAGQYNEQFF. CDR3 coding DNA: TGTGCCAGCAGCCGAGCAGGACAGTACAATGAGCAGTTCTTC.

This clonotype has at least ten counts. A junction boundary mismatches the germline segment, possibly from a read error. J is TRBJ2-5 and V is TRBV5-1, with 15 bases that match TRBD2. Germline-derived CDR1 and CDR2 are SGHRS and YFSETQ. CDR3 size: 15 residues. CDR3 bases: TGTGCCAGCAGCCCAGGACTAGCGGGGGGGGAGACCCAGTACTTC. This encodes CASSPGLAGGETQYF.

This clonotype has only a few counts. The chain carries TRBV7-2 and TRBJ2-3; 7 nucleotides align to TRBD2. V was clipped by 5 bases and J by 2 bases; unmatched bases: 10. The germline CDR1 and CDR2 sequences are SGHTA and FQGNSA. The CDR3 spans 16 residues. CDR3 nucleotides: TGTGCCAGCAGCCTACGGATCCGGGGGGTCACAGATACGCAGTATTTT. Translated, it gives CASSLRIRGVTDTQYF.

J is TRBJ2-5 and V is TRBV4-1; D tentatively fits TRBD1 or TRBD2 (6 bases each). The CDR3 has 15 residues. Germline assignment: CDR1 MGHRA and CDR2 YSYEKL. V was shortened by 1 base and J by 5 bases, with 14 bases between the two germline ends. CDR3 DNA: TGCGCCAGCAGCCAAGGAGGAGGGGGACGGGAGACCCAGTACTTC. Translated, it gives CASSQGGGGRETQYF.

This clonotype has a handful of counts. The chain recombines TRBV20-1 with TRBJ2-3; 9 nucleotides agree with TRBD2. Germline V gene sequence: CDR1 DFQATT, CDR2 SNEGSKA (reference sequence). The trim removed 2 bases at V and 4 bases at J, leaving 7 bases unmatched. This CDR3 is built from 15 residues. CDR3 bases: TGCAGTGCTAGAAATAGCGGGAGAGTATCAGATACGCAGTATTTT. Its translation: CSARNSGRVSDTQYF.

This clonotype was detected many times. The rearrangement links TRBV4-1 to TRBJ2-3, with a possible D match to TRBD1 (5 bases). Trimming left V 3 bases short and J 3 bases short, with 10 bases between. The CDR3 loop spans 14 amino acids. Germline V CDR1 and CDR2: MGHRA, YSYEKL. The CDR3, as DNA: TGCGCCAGCAGCCAGTTCAGGGAAACAGATACGCAGTATTTT. The encoded protein is CASSQFRETDTQYF.

This clonotype has only a few counts. CDR3 nucleotide sequence: TGTGCCAGCAGCTTAGGTGCTGACAGGGTTTGGGAGCAGTACTTC. Its protein is CASSLGADRVWEQYF. The chain recombines TRBV7-8 with TRBJ2-7; 7 bases are shared with TRBD1. With V trimmed by 1 base and J by 7 bases, 10 bases remained unmatched. The CDR3 consists of 15 residues. The V gene's germline CDR1 is SGHVS and CDR2 FQNEAQ.

The J gene is TRBJ2-7, the V gene TRBV7-3, with 9 nucleotides matching TRBD1. J gave up 4 bases and V 4 bases, and 8 bases lay outside the gene matches. The CDR3 spans 15 residues. From germline, CDR1 is SGHTA and CDR2 FQGTGA. CDR3 loop: CASSSSPGTGYEQYF. Written as DNA, the CDR3 is TGTGCCAGCAGCTCGTCCCCCGGGACAGGGTACGAGCAGTACTTC.

A few counts support this clonotype. The chain is built from TRBV7-3 and TRBJ2-5, with TRBD2 matching 7 bases. Unmatched junction bases numbered 6, after V lost 0 bases and J lost 5 bases. This CDR3 contains 15 residues. The germline V gene encodes CDR1 SGHTA and CDR2 FQGTGA. CDR3 bases: TGTGCCAGCAGCTTAACCGGGGGGAAAAGTGAGACCCAGTACTTC. Translating it yields CASSLTGGKSETQYF. The entire variable domain, with the rest obtained from reference TRBV7-3 and TRBJ2-5, is as follows: GAGVSQTPSNKVTEKGKYVELRCDPISGHTALYWYRQSLGQGPEFLIYFQGTGAADDSGLPNDRFFAVRPEGSVSTLKIQRTERGDSAVYLCASSLTGGKSETQYFGPGTRLLVL.

This clonotype has more than one count but fewer than ten. This CDR3 reads CASSLGGGPLTDTQYF. CDR3 coding DNA: TGTGCCAGCAGCTTAGGGGGGGGGCCTCTGACAGATACGCAGTATTTT. The genes are TRBV7-2 and TRBJ2-3, with D tentatively TRBD2 (7 bases). This CDR3 spans 16 amino acids. Germline CDR1 is SGHTA and CDR2 is FQGNSA. Trimming removed 1 base from V and 3 bases from J, with 14 bases in between.